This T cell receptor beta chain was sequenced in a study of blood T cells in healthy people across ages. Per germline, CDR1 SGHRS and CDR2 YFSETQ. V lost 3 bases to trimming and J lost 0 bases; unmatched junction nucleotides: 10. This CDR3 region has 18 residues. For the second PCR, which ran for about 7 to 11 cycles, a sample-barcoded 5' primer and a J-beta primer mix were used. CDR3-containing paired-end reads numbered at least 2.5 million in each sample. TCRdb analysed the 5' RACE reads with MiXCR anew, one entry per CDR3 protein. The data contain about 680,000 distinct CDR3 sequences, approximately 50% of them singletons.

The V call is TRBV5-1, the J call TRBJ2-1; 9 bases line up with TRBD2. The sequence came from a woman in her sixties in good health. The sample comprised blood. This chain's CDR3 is CASSSNPAGGISYNEQFF. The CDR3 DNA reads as TGCGCCAGCAGCTCCAACCCAGCGGGAGGAATCTCCTACAATGAGCAGTTCTTC. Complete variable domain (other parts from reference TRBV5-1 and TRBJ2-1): KAGVTQTPRYLIKTRGQQVTLSCSPISGHRSVSWYQQTPGQGLQFLFEYFSETQRNKGNFPGRFSGRQFSNSRSEMNVSTLELGDSALYLCASSSNPAGGISYNEQFFGPGTRLTVL.